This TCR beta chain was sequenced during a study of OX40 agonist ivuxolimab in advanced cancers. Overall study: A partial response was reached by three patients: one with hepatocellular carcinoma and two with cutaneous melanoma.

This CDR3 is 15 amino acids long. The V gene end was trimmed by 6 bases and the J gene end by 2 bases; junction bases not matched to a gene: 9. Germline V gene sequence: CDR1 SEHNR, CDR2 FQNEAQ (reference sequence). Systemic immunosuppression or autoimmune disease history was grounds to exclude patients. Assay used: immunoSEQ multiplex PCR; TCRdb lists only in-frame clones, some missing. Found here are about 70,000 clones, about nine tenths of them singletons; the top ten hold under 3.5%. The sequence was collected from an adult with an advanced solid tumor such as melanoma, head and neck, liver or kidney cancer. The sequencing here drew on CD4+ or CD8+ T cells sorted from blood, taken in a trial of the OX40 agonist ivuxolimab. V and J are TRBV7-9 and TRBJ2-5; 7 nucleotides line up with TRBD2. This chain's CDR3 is CASSFPLAGQETQYF. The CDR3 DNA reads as TGTGCCAGCAGTTTCCCCTTAGCGGGTCAAGAGACCCAGTACTTC.